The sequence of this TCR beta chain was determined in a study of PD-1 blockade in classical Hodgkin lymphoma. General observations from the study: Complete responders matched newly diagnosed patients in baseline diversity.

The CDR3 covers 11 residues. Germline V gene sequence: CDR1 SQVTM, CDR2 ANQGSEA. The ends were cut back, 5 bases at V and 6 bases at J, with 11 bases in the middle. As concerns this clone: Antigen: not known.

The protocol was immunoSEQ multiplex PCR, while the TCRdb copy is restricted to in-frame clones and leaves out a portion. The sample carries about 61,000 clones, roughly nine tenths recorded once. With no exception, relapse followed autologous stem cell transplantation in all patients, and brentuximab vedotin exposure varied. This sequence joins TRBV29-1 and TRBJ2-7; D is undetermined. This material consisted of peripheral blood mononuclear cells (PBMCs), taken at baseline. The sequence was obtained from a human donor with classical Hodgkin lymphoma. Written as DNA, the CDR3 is TGCAGCGTTAGCAACGTGGTCGAGCAGTACTTC. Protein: CSVSNVVEQYF.